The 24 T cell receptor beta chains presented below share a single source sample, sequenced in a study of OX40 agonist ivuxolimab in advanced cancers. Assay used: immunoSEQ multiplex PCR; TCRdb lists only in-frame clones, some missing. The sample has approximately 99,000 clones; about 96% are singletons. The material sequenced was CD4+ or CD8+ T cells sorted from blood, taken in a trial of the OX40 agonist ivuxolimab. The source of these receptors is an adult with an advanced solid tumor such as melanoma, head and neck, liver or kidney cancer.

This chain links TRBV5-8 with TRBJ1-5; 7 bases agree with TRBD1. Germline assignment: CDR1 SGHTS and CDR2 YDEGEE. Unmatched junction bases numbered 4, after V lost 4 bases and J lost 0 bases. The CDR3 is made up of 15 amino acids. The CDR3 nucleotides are TGTGCCAGCAGCGTCGGGACAGCTAGCAATCAGCCCCAGCATTTT. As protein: CASSVGTASNQPQHF.

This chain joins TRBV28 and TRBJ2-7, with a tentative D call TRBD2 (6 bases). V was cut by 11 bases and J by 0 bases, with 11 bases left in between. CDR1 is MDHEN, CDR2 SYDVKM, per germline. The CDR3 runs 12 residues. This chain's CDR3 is CAGGGPSYEQYF. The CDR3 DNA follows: TGTGCCGGGGGAGGACCCTCCTACGAGCAGTACTTC.

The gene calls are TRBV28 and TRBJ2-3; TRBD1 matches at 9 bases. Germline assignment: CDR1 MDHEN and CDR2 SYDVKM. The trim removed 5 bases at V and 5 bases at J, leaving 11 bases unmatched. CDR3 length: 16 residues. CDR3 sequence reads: CASSPWDREVEDTQYF. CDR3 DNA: TGTGCCAGCAGTCCCTGGGACAGGGAGGTTGAAGATACGCAGTATTTT.

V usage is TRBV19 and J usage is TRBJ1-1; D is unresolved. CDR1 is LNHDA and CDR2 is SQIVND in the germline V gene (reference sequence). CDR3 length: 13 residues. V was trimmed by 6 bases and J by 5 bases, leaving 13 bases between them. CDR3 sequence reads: CASSRDQLTEAFF. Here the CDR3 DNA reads TGTGCCAGTAGCCGCGACCAGTTGACTGAAGCTTTCTTT.

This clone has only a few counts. CDR3 DNA: TGTGCCAGCAGTTTACGTCGTGGACAGCTAAACTACGAGCAGTACTTC. It specifies CASSLRRGQLNYEQYF. The genes are TRBV28 and TRBJ2-7; tentatively, D is TRBD1 (6 bases). Germline V gene data show CDR1 as MDHEN and CDR2 as SYDVKM. The CDR3 runs 16 residues. V was trimmed by 2 bases and J by 3 bases, leaving 17 bases between them.

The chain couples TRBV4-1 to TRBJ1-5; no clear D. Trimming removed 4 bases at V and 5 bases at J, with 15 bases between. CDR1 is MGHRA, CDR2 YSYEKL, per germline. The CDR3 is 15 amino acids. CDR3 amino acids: CASSLRAPADQPQHF. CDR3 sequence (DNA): TGCGCCAGCAGCCTCCGGGCCCCCGCGGATCAGCCCCAGCATTTT.

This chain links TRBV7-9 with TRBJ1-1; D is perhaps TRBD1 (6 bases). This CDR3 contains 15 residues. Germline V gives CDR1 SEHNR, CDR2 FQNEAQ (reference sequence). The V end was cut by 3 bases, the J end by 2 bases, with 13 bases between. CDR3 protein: CASSFTGSANTEAFF. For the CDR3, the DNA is TGTGCCAGCAGCTTTACAGGGTCGGCAAACACTGAAGCTTTCTTT.

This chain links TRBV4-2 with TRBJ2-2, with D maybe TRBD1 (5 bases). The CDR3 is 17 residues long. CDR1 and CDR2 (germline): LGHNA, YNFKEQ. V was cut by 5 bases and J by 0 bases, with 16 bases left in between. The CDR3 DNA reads TGTGCCAGCAGCTCCTATCCGACAGACTCGAACACCGGGGAGCTGTTTTTT. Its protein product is CASSSYPTDSNTGELFF.

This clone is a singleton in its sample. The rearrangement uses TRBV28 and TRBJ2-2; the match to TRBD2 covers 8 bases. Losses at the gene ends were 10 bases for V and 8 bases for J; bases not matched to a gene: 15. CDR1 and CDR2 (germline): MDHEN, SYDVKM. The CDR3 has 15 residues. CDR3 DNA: TGTGCCATCTCTAGACTCGGGCGGGAGGATGGGGAGCTGTTTTTT. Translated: CAISRLGREDGELFF. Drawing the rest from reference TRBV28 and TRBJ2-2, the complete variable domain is DVKVTQSSRYLVKRTGEKVFLECVQDMDHENMFWYRQDPGLGLRLIYFSYDVKMKEKGDIPEGYSVSREKKERFSLILESASTNQTSMYLCAISRLGREDGELFFGEGSRLTVL.

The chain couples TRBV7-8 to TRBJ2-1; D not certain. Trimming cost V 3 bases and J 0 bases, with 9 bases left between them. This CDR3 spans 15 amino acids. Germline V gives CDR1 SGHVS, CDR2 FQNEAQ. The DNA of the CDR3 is TGTGCCAGCAGCTTTCCTCGGAGCTCCTACAATGAGCAGTTCTTC. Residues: CASSFPRSSYNEQFF.

The CDR3 region has the DNA TGTGCCAGCGGACCCTGGGGCTACGAGCAGTACTTC. The encoded protein is CASGPWGYEQYF. The chain uses TRBV7-2 and TRBJ2-7; the D is unclear. V lost 8 bases and J 3 bases, leaving 11 bases between the germline ends. The CDR3 length is 12 residues. In germline, CDR1 is SGHTA, CDR2 FQGNSA.

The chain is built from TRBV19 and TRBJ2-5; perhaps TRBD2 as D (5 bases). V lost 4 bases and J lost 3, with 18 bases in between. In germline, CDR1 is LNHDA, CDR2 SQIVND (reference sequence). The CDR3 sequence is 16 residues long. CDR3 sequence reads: CASSTRLRRMEETQYF. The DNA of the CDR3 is TGTGCCAGTAGTACCCGTTTACGGAGGATGGAAGAGACCCAGTACTTC.

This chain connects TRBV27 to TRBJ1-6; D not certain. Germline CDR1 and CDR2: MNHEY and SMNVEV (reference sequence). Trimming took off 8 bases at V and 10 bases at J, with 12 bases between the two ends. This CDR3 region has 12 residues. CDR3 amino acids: CASRDRGSPLHF. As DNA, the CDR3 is TGTGCCAGCCGAGACCGAGGCTCACCCCTCCACTTT.

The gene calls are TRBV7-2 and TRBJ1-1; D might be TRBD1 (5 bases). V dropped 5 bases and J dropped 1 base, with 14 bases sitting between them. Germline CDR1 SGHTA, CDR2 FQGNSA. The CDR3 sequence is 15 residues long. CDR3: CASSQGGAGNTEAFF. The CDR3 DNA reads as TGTGCCAGCAGCCAAGGAGGGGCAGGGAACACTGAAGCTTTCTTT.

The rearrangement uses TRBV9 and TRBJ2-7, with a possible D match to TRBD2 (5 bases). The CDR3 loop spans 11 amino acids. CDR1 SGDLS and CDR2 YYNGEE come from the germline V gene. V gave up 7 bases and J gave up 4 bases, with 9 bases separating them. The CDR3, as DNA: TGTGCCAGCGACTCGGGGTACGAGCAGTACTTC. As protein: CASDSGYEQYF.

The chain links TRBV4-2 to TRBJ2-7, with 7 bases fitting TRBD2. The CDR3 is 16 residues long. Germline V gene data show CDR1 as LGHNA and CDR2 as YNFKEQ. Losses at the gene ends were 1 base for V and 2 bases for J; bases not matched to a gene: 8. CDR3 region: CASSQGGGGGAYEQYF. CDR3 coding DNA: TGTGCCAGCAGCCAAGGCGGTGGGGGGGGAGCCTACGAGCAGTACTTC.

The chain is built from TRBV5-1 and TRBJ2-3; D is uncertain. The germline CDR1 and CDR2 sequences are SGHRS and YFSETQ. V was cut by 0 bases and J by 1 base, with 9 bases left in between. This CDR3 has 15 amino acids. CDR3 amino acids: CASSLGPRGTDTQYF. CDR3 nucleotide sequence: TGCGCCAGCAGCTTGGGCCCTAGGGGCACAGATACGCAGTATTTT. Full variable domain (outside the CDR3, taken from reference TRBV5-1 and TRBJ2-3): KAGVTQTPRYLIKTRGQQVTLSCSPISGHRSVSWYQQTPGQGLQFLFEYFSETQRNKGNFPGRFSGRQFSNSRSEMNVSTLELGDSALYLCASSLGPRGTDTQYFGPGTRLTVL.

Written as DNA, the CDR3 is TGTGCCAGCAGTGTTGGGGGGACTACAGATACGCAGTATTTT. Residues: CASSVGGTTDTQYF. V is TRBV6-5 and J is TRBJ2-3, with D possibly TRBD2 on 6 matching bases. The CDR3 covers 14 residues. V lost 5 bases and J 3 bases, leaving 12 bases between the germline ends. Germline-derived CDR1 and CDR2 are MNHEY and SVGAGI.

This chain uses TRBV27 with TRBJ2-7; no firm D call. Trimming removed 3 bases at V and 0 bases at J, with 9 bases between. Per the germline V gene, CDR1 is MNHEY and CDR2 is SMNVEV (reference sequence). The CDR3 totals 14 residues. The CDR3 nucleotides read TGTGCCAGCAGTTTTAAGGGATCCTCCTACGAGCAGTACTTC. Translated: CASSFKGSSYEQYF.

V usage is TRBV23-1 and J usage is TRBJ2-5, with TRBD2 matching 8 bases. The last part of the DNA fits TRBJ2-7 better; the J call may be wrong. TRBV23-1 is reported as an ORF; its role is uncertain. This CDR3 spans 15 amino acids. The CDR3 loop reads CASSPIGGVGYEQYF. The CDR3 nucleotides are TGCGCCAGCAGTCCGATCGGGGGGGTTGGCTACGAGCAGTACTTC.

Here the CDR3 reads CASTPGTLLYGYTF. As DNA, the CDR3 is TGTGCCAGCACCCCCGGGACCTTACTCTATGGCTACACCTTC. The V and J genes are TRBV7-9 and TRBJ1-2; perhaps TRBD1 as D (5 bases). Germline V gene sequence: CDR1 SEHNR, CDR2 FQNEAQ (reference sequence). V shed 7 bases and J shed 4 bases, with 16 bases lying between them. The CDR3 is 14 amino acids. Together with reference TRBV7-9 and TRBJ1-2, the CDR3 gives the full variable domain: DTGVSQNPRHKITKRGQNVTFRCDPISEHNRLYWYRQTLGQGPEFLTYFQNEAQLEKSRLLSDRFSAERPKGSFSTLEIQRTEQGDSAMYLCASTPGTLLYGYTFGSGTRLTVV.

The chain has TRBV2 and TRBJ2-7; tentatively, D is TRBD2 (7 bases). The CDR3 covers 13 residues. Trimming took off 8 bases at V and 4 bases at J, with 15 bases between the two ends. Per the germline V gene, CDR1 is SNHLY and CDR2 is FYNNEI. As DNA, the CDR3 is TGTGCCAGCCTCGGGGGGCAAGATTACGAGCAGTACTTC. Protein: CASLGGQDYEQYF.

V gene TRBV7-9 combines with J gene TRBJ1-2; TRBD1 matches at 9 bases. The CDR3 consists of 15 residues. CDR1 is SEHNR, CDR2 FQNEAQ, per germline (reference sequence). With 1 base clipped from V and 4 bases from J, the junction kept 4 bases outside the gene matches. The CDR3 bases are TGTGCCAGCAGCTTAGACAGGGGGCCTGGCTATGGCTACACCTTC. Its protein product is CASSLDRGPGYGYTF.

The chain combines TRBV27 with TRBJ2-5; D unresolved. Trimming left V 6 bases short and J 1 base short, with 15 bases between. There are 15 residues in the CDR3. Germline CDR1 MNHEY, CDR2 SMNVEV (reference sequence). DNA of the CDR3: TGTGCCAGCAGGCCGCGCGACGGCAGCCAAGAGACCCAGTACTTC. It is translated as CASRPRDGSQETQYF.